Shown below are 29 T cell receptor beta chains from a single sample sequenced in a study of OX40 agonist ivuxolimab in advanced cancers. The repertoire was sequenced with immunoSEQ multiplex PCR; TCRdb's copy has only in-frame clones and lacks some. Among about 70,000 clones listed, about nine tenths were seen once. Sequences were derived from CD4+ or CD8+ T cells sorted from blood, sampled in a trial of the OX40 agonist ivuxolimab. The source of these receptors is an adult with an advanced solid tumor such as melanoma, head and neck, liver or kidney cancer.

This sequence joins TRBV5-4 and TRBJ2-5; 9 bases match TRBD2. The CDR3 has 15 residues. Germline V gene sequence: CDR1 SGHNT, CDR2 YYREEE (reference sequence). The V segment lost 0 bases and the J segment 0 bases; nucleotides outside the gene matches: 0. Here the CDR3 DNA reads TGTGCCAGCAGCTTGGCTAGCGGGGACCAAGAGACCCAGTACTTC. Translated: CASSLASGDQETQYF.

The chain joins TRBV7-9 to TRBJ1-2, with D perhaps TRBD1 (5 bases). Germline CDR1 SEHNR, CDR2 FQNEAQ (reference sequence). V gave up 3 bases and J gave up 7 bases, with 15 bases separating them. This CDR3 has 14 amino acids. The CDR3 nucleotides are TGTGCCAGCAGCTTTCGGGACGGAACGGCTGGCTACACCTTC. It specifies CASSFRDGTAGYTF.

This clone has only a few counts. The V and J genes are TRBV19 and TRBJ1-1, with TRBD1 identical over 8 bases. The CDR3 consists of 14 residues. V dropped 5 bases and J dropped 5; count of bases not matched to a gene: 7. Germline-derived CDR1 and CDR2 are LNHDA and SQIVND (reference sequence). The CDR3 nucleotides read TGTGCCAGTAGTTTCGGACAGGGAGGAACTGAAGCTTTCTTT. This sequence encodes CASSFGQGGTEAFF. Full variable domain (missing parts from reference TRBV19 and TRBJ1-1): DGGITQSPKYLFRKEGQNVTLSCEQNLNHDAMYWYRQDPGQGLRLIYYSQIVNDFQKGDIAEGYSVSREKKESFPLTVTSAQKNPTAFYLCASSFGQGGTEAFFGQGTRLTVV.

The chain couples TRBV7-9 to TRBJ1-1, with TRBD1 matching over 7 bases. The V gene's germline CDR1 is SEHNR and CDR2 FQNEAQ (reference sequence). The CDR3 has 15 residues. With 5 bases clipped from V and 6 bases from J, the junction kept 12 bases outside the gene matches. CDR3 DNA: TGTGCCAGCAGCACTCAACAGGGGAGAGGACCTGAAGCTTTCTTT. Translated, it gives CASSTQQGRGPEAFF.

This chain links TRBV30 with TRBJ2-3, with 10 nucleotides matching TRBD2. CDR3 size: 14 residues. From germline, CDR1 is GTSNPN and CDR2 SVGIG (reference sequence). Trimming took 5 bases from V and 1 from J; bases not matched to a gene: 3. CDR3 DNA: TGTGCCTGGCAGCGGGGGGGTCGCACAGATACGCAGTATTTT. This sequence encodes CAWQRGGRTDTQYF. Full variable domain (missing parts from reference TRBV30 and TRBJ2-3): SQTIHQWPATLVQPVGSPLSLECTVEGTSNPNLYWYRQAAGRGLQLLFYSVGIGQISSEVPQNLSASRPQDRQFILSSKKLLLSDSGFYLCAWQRGGRTDTQYFGPGTRLTVL.

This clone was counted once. The CDR3 coding sequence is TGTGCCAGCAGCTTTGATTTGAGGGGCTGGGAGACTGAAGCTTTCTTT. Its translation: CASSFDLRGWETEAFF. The chain employs TRBV5-4 and TRBJ1-1; the D gene is possibly TRBD1 (5 bases). The CDR3 covers 16 residues. Germline V gene data show CDR1 as SGHNT and CDR2 as YYREEE (reference sequence). Deletions cut 2 bases from V and 5 bases from J, with 19 bases between.

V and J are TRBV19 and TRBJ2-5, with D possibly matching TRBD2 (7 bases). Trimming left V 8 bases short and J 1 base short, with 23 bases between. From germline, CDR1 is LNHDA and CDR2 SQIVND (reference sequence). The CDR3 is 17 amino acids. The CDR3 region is CASSGGGYEGVQETQYF. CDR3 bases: TGTGCCAGTTCCGGCGGGGGTTACGAGGGGGTCCAAGAGACCCAGTACTTC. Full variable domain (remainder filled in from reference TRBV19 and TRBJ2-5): DGGITQSPKYLFRKEGQNVTLSCEQNLNHDAMYWYRQDPGQGLRLIYYSQIVNDFQKGDIAEGYSVSREKKESFPLTVTSAQKNPTAFYLCASSGGGYEGVQETQYFGPGTRLLVL.

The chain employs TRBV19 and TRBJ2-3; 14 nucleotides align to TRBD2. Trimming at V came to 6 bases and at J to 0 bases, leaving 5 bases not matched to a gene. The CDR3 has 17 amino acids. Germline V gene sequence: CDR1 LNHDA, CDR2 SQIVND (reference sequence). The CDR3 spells CASSPGLAGASTDTQYF. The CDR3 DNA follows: TGTGCCAGTAGCCCGGGACTAGCGGGAGCTAGCACAGATACGCAGTATTTT.

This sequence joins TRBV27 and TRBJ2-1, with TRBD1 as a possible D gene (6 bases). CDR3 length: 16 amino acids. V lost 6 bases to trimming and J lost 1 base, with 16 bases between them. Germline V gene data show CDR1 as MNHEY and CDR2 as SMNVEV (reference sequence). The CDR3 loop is CASRPLLRGSYNEQFF. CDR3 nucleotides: TGTGCCAGCAGACCTCTACTCAGGGGATCCTACAATGAGCAGTTCTTC.

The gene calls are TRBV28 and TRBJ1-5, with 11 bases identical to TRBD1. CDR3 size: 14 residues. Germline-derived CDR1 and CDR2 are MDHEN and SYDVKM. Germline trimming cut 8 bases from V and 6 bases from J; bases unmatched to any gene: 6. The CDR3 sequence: CASWRTGGGQPQHF. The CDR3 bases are TGTGCCAGCTGGAGGACAGGGGGCGGTCAGCCCCAGCATTTT.

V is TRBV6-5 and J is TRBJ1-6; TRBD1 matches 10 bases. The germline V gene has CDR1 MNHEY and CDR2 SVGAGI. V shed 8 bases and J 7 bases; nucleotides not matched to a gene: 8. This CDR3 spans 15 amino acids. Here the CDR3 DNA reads TGTGCCAGCCGCGGAGAGGGACAGGGGAATTCACCCCTCCACTTT. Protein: CASRGEGQGNSPLHF.

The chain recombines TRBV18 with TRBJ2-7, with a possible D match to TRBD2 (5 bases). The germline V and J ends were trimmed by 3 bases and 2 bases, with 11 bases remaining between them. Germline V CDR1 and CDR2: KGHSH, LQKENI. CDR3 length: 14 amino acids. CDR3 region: CASSPGLQAYEQYF. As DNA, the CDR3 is TGTGCCAGCTCACCCGGACTCCAGGCCTACGAGCAGTACTTC.

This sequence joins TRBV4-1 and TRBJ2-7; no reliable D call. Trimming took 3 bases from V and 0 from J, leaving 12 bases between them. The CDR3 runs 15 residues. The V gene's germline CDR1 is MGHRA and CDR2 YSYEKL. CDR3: CASSQHLVGSYEQYF. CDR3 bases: TGCGCCAGCAGCCAGCATCTGGTCGGCTCCTACGAGCAGTACTTC.

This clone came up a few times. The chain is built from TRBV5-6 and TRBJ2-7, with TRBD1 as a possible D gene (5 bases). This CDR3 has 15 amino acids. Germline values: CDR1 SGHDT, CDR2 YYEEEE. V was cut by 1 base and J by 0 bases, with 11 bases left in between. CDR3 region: CASSLRGRSSYEQYF. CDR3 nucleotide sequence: TGTGCCAGCAGCTTGAGGGGAAGGAGCTCCTACGAGCAGTACTTC. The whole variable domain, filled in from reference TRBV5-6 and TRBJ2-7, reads DAGVTQSPTHLIKTRGQQVTLRCSPKSGHDTVSWYQQALGQGPQFIFQYYEEEERQRGNFPDRFSGHQFPNYSSELNVNALLLGDSALYLCASSLRGRSSYEQYFGPGTRLTVT.

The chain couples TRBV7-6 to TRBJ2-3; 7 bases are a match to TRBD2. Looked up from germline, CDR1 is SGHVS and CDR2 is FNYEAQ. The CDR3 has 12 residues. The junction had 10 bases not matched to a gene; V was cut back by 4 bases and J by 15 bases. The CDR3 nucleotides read TGTGCCAGCAGCTCCTCCGGGACTAAGGTATATTTT. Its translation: CASSSSGTKVYF.

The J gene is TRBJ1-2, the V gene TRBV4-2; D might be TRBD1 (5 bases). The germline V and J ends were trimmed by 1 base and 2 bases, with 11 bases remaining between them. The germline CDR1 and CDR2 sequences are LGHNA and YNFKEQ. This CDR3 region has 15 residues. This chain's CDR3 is CASSQVPGHNYGYTF. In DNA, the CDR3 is TGTGCCAGCAGCCAAGTGCCGGGGCACAACTATGGCTACACCTTC.

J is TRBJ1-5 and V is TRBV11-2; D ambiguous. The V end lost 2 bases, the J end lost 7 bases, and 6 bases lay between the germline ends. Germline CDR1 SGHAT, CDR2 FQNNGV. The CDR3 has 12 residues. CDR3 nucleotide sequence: TGTGCCAGCAGCTTACGGGAGCAGCCCCAGCATTTT. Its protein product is CASSLREQPQHF.

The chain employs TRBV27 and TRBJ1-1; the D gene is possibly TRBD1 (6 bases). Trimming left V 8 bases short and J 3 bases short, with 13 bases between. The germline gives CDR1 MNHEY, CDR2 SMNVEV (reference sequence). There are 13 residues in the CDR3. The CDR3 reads CASFKHRDTEAFF. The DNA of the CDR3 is TGTGCCAGCTTTAAGCACAGGGACACTGAAGCTTTCTTT.

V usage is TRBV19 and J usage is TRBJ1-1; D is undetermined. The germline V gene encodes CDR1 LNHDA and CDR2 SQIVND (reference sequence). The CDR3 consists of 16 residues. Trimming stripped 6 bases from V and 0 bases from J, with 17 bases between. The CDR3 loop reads CASSSTGRTMNTEAFF. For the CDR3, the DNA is TGTGCCAGTAGCTCGACCGGACGGACCATGAACACTGAAGCTTTCTTT.

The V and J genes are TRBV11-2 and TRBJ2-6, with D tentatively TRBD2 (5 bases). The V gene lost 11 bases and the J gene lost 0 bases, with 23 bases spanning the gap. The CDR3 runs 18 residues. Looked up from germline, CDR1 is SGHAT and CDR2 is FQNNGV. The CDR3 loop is CACSAVGQRSSGANVLTF. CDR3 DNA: TGTGCCTGCTCTGCCGTCGGGCAGCGGAGCTCTGGGGCCAACGTCCTGACTTTC.

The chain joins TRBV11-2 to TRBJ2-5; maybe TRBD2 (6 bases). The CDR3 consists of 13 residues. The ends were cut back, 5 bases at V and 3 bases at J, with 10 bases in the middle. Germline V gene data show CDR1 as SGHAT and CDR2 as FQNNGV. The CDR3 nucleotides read TGTGCCAGCAGCCCTGGACTAAAAGAGACCCAGTACTTC. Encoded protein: CASSPGLKETQYF.

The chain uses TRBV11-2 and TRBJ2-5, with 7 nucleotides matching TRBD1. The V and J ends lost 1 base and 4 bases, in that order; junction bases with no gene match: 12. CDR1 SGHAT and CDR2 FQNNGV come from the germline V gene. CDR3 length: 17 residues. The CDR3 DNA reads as TGTGCCAGCAGCTTAGGGCTCCTAGAGGGGGCGGGAGAGACCCAGTACTTC. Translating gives CASSLGLLEGAGETQYF.

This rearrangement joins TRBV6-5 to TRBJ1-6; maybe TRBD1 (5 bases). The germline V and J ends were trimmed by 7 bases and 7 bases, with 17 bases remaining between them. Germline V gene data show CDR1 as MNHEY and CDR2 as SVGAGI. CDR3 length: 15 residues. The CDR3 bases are TGTGCCAGCACCCTAACCGGGACCGCCAATTCACCCCTCCACTTT. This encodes CASTLTGTANSPLHF.

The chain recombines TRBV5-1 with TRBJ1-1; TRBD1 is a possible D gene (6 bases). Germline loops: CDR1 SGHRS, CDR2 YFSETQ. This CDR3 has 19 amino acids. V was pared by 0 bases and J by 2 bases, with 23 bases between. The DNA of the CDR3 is TGCGCCAGCAGCTTGGTGGTGGCGGGCAGGGGCGGGGGTAACACTGAAGCTTTCTTT. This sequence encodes CASSLVVAGRGGGNTEAFF. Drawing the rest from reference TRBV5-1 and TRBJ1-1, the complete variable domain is KAGVTQTPRYLIKTRGQQVTLSCSPISGHRSVSWYQQTPGQGLQFLFEYFSETQRNKGNFPGRFSGRQFSNSRSEMNVSTLELGDSALYLCASSLVVAGRGGGNTEAFFGQGTRLTVV.

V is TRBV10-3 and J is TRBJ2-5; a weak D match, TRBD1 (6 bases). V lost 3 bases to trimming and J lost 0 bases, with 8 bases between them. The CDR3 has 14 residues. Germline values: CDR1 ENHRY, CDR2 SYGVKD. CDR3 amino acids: CAISETGYQETQYF. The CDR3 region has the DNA TGTGCCATCAGTGAAACAGGGTACCAAGAGACCCAGTACTTC.

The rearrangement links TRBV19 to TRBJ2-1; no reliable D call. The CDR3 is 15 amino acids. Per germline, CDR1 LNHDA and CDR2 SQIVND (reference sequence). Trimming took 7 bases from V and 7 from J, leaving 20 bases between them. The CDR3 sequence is CASISLYGAGNEQFF. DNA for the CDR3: TGTGCCAGTATCTCTTTGTACGGCGCTGGGAATGAGCAGTTCTTC.

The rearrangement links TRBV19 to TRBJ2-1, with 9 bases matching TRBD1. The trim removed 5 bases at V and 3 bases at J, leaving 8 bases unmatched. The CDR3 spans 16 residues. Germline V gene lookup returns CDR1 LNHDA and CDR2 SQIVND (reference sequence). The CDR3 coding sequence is TGTGCCAGTAGTGCGCGGGGACAGGGTGGCTACAATGAGCAGTTCTTC. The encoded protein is CASSARGQGGYNEQFF. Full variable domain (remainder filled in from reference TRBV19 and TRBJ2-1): DGGITQSPKYLFRKEGQNVTLSCEQNLNHDAMYWYRQDPGQGLRLIYYSQIVNDFQKGDIAEGYSVSREKKESFPLTVTSAQKNPTAFYLCASSARGQGGYNEQFFGPGTRLTVL.

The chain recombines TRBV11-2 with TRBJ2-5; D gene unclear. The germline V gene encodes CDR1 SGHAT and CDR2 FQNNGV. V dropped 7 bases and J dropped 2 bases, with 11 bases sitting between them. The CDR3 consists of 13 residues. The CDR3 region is CASNFAGQETQYF. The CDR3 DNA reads TGTGCCAGCAACTTCGCTGGTCAAGAGACCCAGTACTTC.

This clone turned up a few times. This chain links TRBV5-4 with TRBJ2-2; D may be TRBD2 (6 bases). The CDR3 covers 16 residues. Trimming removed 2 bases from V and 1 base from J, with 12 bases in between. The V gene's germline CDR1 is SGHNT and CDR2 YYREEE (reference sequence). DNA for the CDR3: TGTGCCAGCAGCTTTGGGGTCGGGGGGAACACCGGGGAGCTGTTTTTT. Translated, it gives CASSFGVGGNTGELFF.